The rows below give T cell receptor beta chains drawn from one sample of a study of blood T cell repertoires in COVID-19. Assay: immunoSEQ multiplex PCR; the TCRdb copy retains only in-frame clones and omits some. Here the sample spans 190,000 or so clones, 90% being singletons. The sequencing sample was made of PBMCs or T cells enriched from blood (not recorded which). Receptors originate from a man aged 25-40 years who had recovered from COVID-19. CDR3s include the opening cysteine and the closing phenylalanine or tryptophan. The order of the fields is V gene, J gene, clone size, D gene, CDR3 protein, CDR3 DNA. A D gene is named only where the DNA matches it firmly. For some rows the clone size is stated as once, few or many, or as a class when expanded; others skip it.

V: TRBV21-1; J: TRBJ2-1; size: -; D: -; CDR3: CASRLQGAYYNEQFF; DNA: TGTGCCAGCAGACTACAGGGGGCGTATTACAATGAGCAGTTCTTC
V: TRBV11-3; J: TRBJ1-6; size: -; D: -; CDR3: CASSPGGGPYNSPLHF; DNA: TGTGCCAGCAGCCCGGGGGGAGGGCCCTATAATTCACCCCTCCACTTT
V: TRBV4-1; J: TRBJ1-6; size: -; D: -; CDR3: CASSQGPRESPLHF; DNA: TGCGCCAGCAGCCAAGGTCCCAGGGAATCACCCCTCCACTTT
V: TRBV5-4; J: TRBJ2-6; size: -; D: TRBD1; CDR3: CASSKPTGGDISGANVPTF; DNA: TGTGCCAGCAGCAAACCGACAGGGGGCGACATATCCGGGGCCAACGTCCCGACTTTC
V: TRBV5-1; J: TRBJ2-3; size: -; D: -; CDR3: CASSSIGQTEDTQYF; DNA: TGCGCCAGCAGCTCTATAGGACAGACCGAAGATACGCAGTATTTT
V: TRBV6-5; J: TRBJ1-5; size: -; D: TRBD1; CDR3: CASRKRTGSNQPQHF; DNA: TGTGCCAGCAGGAAGCGGACAGGGAGCAATCAGCCCCAGCATTTT
V: TRBV14; J: TRBJ2-7; size: -; D: TRBD1; CDR3: CASSQRQGVEQYF; DNA: TGTGCCAGCAGCCAACGCCAGGGGGTCGAGCAGTACTTC
V: TRBV11-3; J: TRBJ2-1; size: -; D: TRBD1; CDR3: CASSLRQGAFGEQFF; DNA: TGTGCCAGCAGCTTAAGACAGGGGGCGTTCGGTGAGCAGTTCTTC
V: TRBV7-6; J: TRBJ2-7; size: -; D: TRBD1; CDR3: CASSDRGVEQYF; DNA: TGTGCCAGCAGCGACAGGGGGGTGGAGCAGTACTTC
V: TRBV29-1; J: TRBJ2-7; size: -; D: -; CDR3: CSVEESYEQYF; DNA: TGCAGCGTTGAAGAGAGCTACGAGCAGTACTTC
V: TRBV19; J: TRBJ2-7; size: -; D: TRBD1; CDR3: CASSRDSSSEQYF; DNA: TGTGCCAGTAGTAGGGACAGTTCATCCGAGCAGTACTTC
V: TRBV7-8; J: TRBJ1-5; size: -; D: TRBD1; CDR3: CASSGGTGPNQPQHF; DNA: TGTGCCAGCAGCGGGGGGACAGGGCCCAATCAGCCCCAGCATTTT
V: TRBV7-2; J: TRBJ2-5; size: -; D: TRBD1; CDR3: CASSRGTGETQYF; DNA: TGTGCCAGCAGCCGGGGGACAGGAGAGACCCAGTACTTC
V: TRBV12-5; J: TRBJ2-2; size: -; D: -; CDR3: CASGLVRGNTGELFF; DNA: TGTGCTAGTGGTTTGGTCAGGGGGAACACCGGGGAGCTGTTTTTT
V: TRBV5-4; J: TRBJ2-1; size: -; D: TRBD1; CDR3: CASSSRDRGVGEQFF; DNA: TGTGCCAGCAGCTCCCGGGACAGGGGCGTCGGTGAGCAGTTCTTC
V: TRBV4-1; J: TRBJ2-7; size: -; D: TRBD2; CDR3: CASSQQPGLAYEQYF; DNA: TGCGCCAGCAGCCAACAACCGGGACTAGCCTACGAGCAGTACTTC
V: TRBV18; J: TRBJ1-4; size: few; D: TRBD1; CDR3: CASLQGDGRLFF; DNA: TGTGCCAGCTTACAGGGGGACGGCAGGCTGTTTTTT
V: TRBV9; J: TRBJ1-5; size: few; D: -; CDR3: CASSVRDVEGPQHF; DNA: TGTGCCAGCAGCGTACGGGATGTAGAGGGTCCCCAGCATTTT
V: TRBV9; J: TRBJ1-4; size: -; D: TRBD1; CDR3: CASSVEGAANEKLFF; DNA: TGTGCCAGCAGCGTAGAGGGGGCGGCTAATGAAAAACTGTTTTTT
V: TRBV6-2/TRBV6-3; J: TRBJ2-7; size: -; D: -; CDR3: CASSPKYEQYF; DNA: TGTGCCAGCAGTCCCAAATACGAGCAGTACTTC
V: TRBV5-5; J: TRBJ2-1; size: -; D: -; CDR3: CASSLVAALNEQFF; DNA: TGTGCCAGCAGCTTGGTGGCCGCTCTGAATGAGCAGTTCTTC
V: TRBV27; J: TRBJ1-1; size: -; D: TRBD1; CDR3: CASSFRGQVEAFF; DNA: TGTGCCAGCAGTTTCAGGGGGCAGGTTGAAGCTTTCTTT
V: TRBV24-1; J: TRBJ1-5; size: once; D: TRBD1; CDR3: CATGGKTGQGNQPQHF; DNA: TGTGCCACCGGGGGCAAAACGGGACAGGGCAATCAGCCCCAGCATTTT